This is a list of T cell receptor beta chains from one sample in a study of blood T cells in healthy people across ages. TCRdb called the 5' RACE reads again in MiXCR, with one record for every CDR3 protein. The sample yields 1.5 million to 1.9 million distinct CDR3 sequences, roughly two fifths seen once. Sequencing was carried out using blood. Receptors originate from a woman aged 18-30 years in good health. Each CDR3 is given with its conserved first and last residue. The D gene is left open where the match is weak. Size tells how often a clone was seen (once, few, many) or the class of an expanded clone, and some rows leave it out.

CDR3: CASSQKRDSYNEQFF; DNA: TGCGCCAGCAGCCAGAAGCGGGACTCCTACAATGAGCAGTTCTTC; size: many; V: TRBV4-3; D: TRBD2; J: TRBJ2-1
CDR3: CVISGAASGGTSTDTQYF; DNA: TGTGTCATCAGTGGTGCGGCTAGCGGGGGGACTAGCACAGATACGCAGTATTTT; size: .; V: TRBV10-3; D: TRBD2; J: TRBJ2-3
CDR3: CASSLFGTGVSPLHF; DNA: TGTGCCAGCAGTTTATTCGGGACAGGGGTTTCACCCCTCCACTTT; size: few; V: TRBV27; D: TRBD1; J: TRBJ1-6
CDR3: CASSFGRADGYTF; DNA: TGTGCCAGCAGTTTCGGCAGGGCCGATGGCTACACCTTC; size: few; V: TRBV12-3/TRBV12-4; D: .; J: TRBJ1-2
CDR3: CASSVTGGQPQHF; DNA: TGTGCCAGCAGTGTAACAGGGGGGCAGCCCCAGCATTTT; size: many; V: TRBV27; D: TRBD1; J: TRBJ1-5
CDR3: CASRGGTGTANGYTF; DNA: TGTGCCAGCAGGGGGGGGACAGGGACGGCGAATGGCTACACCTTC; size: .; V: TRBV2; D: TRBD1; J: TRBJ1-2
CDR3: CASSLTNARQAYEQFF; DNA: TGTGCCAGCAGCTTAACCAATGCCAGGCAGGCCTACGAGCAGTTCTTC; size: .; V: TRBV7-9; D: .; J: TRBJ2-1
CDR3: CAGSLPLNTEAFF; DNA: TGTGCCGGCAGCCTTCCACTAAACACTGAAGCTTTCTTT; size: .; V: TRBV14; D: .; J: TRBJ1-1
CDR3: CAISDGRISDTQYF; DNA: TGTGCCATCAGTGATGGTAGAATCTCAGATACGCAGTATTTT; size: .; V: TRBV10-3; D: .; J: TRBJ2-3
CDR3: CASTEGRGDYGYTF; DNA: TGTGCCAGCACCGAGGGGAGGGGAGACTATGGCTACACCTTC; size: .; V: TRBV7-9; D: .; J: TRBJ1-2
CDR3: CASSYYPGLENEQYF; DNA: TGTGCCAGCAGTTACTACCCGGGACTAGAAAATGAGCAGTACTTC; size: .; V: TRBV6-2/TRBV6-3; D: TRBD2; J: TRBJ2-7
CDR3: CASSQEQGSSYNEQFF; DNA: TGTGCCAGCAGCCAAGAACAGGGCAGCTCCTACAATGAGCAGTTCTTC; size: few; V: TRBV4-2; D: .; J: TRBJ2-1
CDR3: CVSSLDGHYEQYF; DNA: TGCGTCAGCAGCTTAGACGGACACTACGAGCAGTACTTC; size: .; V: TRBV5-1; D: .; J: TRBJ2-7
CDR3: CASSARQGVNEQYF; DNA: TGTGCCAGCAGCGCGCGACAGGGGGTGAATGAGCAGTACTTC; size: .; V: TRBV6-5; D: TRBD1; J: TRBJ2-5
CDR3: CASSFQRGSTDTQYF; DNA: TGTGCCAGCAGCTTCCAGCGGGGGAGCACAGATACGCAGTATTTT; size: .; V: TRBV7-2; D: TRBD2; J: TRBJ2-3
CDR3: CSARDISGSQEQFF; DNA: TGCAGTGCTAGAGATATTAGCGGGAGTCAGGAGCAGTTCTTC; size: few; V: TRBV20-1; D: TRBD2; J: TRBJ2-1
CDR3: CASTVTDYNEQFF; DNA: TGTGCCAGCACTGTGACAGATTACAATGAGCAGTTCTTC; size: few; V: TRBV6-6; D: .; J: TRBJ2-1
CDR3: CASGFSIFNEKLFF; DNA: TGTGCCAGCGGCTTTTCGATTTTTAATGAAAAACTGTTTTTT; size: .; V: TRBV6-5; D: .; J: TRBJ1-4
CDR3: CASTQTGSGGYTF; DNA: TGTGCCAGCACTCAGACAGGGTCCGGTGGCTACACCTTC; size: few; V: TRBV11-2; D: TRBD1; J: TRBJ1-2
CDR3: CASRRGSLGTNEQYF; DNA: TGTGCCAGCAGACGCGGGAGTCTGGGGACCAATGAGCAGTACTTC; size: .; V: TRBV6-2/TRBV6-3; D: TRBD2; J: TRBJ2-7
CDR3: CASSPPGRPSTDTQYF; DNA: TGTGCCAGCAGTCCCCCCGGGCGACCTAGCACAGATACGCAGTATTTT; size: .; V: TRBV12-3/TRBV12-4; D: .; J: TRBJ2-3
CDR3: CASSPLTGYQPQHF; DNA: TGTGCCAGCAGCCCATTGACAGGGTATCAGCCCCAGCATTTT; size: .; V: TRBV7-9; D: TRBD1; J: TRBJ1-5
CDR3: CASSHLSGQGSYEQYF; DNA: TGCGCCAGCAGCCACCTGTCGGGACAGGGCTCCTACGAGCAGTACTTC; size: few; V: TRBV4-3; D: TRBD1; J: TRBJ2-7
CDR3: CASSYMGLHVYNEQFF; DNA: TGTGCCAGCAGTTATATGGGACTACACGTTTACAATGAGCAGTTCTTC; size: once; V: TRBV6-6; D: TRBD2; J: TRBJ2-1
CDR3: CASSLWGDDIQYF; DNA: TGTGCCAGCAGCTTATGGGGGGACGACATTCAGTACTTC; size: .; V: TRBV13; D: .; J: TRBJ2-4
CDR3: CASSLLGGALFF; DNA: TGTGCCAGCAGTTTATTGGGGGGCGCCTTGTTCTTC; size: .; V: TRBV27; D: .; J: TRBJ2-1
CDR3: CATSRDPGTGQYF; DNA: TGTGCCACCAGCAGAGATCCAGGGACAGGGCAGTATTTT; size: .; V: TRBV15; D: TRBD1; J: TRBJ2-3
CDR3: CASSSAGFYGYTF; DNA: TGTGCCAGCAGCTCGGCGGGTTTCTATGGCTACACCTTC; size: many; V: TRBV7-9; D: .; J: TRBJ1-2
CDR3: CASRGRRGENSPLHF; DNA: TGTGCCAGCAGGGGTAGGAGAGGGGAGAATTCACCCCTCCACTTT; size: .; V: TRBV28; D: .; J: TRBJ1-6
CDR3: CATSSRDRGTEAFF; DNA: TGTGCCACCAGCAGTCGGGACAGGGGTACTGAAGCTTTCTTT; size: .; V: TRBV15; D: TRBD1; J: TRBJ1-1
CDR3: CASSSGLANYGYTF; DNA: TGTGCCAGCAGCTCAGGTCTAGCTAACTATGGCTACACCTTC; size: .; V: TRBV7-2; D: .; J: TRBJ1-2
CDR3: CASSRGDRKNTGELFF; DNA: TGTGCCAGCAGTCGAGGGGACAGGAAAAACACCGGGGAGCTGTTTTTT; size: .; V: TRBV6-5; D: TRBD1; J: TRBJ2-2
CDR3: CASSGGGLAGGCNEQFF; DNA: TGTGCCAGCAGTGGGGGGGGACTAGCGGGAGGGTGCAATGAGCAGTTCTTC; size: .; V: TRBV28; D: TRBD2; J: TRBJ2-1
CDR3: CASGLARGTRISGANVLTF; DNA: TGTGCTAGTGGTTTAGCCAGGGGCACAAGAATATCTGGGGCCAACGTCCTGACTTTC; size: .; V: TRBV12-5; D: .; J: TRBJ2-6
CDR3: CASSSRDRIHSSTDTQYF; DNA: TGTGCCAGCAGTTCCCGGGACAGAATTCACTCTAGCACAGATACGCAGTATTTT; size: few; V: TRBV12-3/TRBV12-4; D: TRBD1; J: TRBJ2-3